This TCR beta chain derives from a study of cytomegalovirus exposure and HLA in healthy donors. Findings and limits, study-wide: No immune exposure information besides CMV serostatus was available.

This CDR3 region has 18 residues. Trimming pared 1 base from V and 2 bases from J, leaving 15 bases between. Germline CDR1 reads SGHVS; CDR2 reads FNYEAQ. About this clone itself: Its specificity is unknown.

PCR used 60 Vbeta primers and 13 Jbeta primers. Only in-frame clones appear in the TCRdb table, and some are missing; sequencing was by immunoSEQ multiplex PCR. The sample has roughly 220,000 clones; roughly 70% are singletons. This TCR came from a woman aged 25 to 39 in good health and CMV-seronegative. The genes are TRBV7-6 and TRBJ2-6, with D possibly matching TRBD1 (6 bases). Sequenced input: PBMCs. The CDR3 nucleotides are TGTGCCAGCAGCTTAGTCGGCAGGGGAGAGACTGGGGCCAACGTCCTGACTTTC. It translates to CASSLVGRGETGANVLTF.